This T cell receptor beta chain was captured in a study of T cell changes during pregnancy in multiple sclerosis. This clone was detected a few times. Produced via immunoSEQ multiplex PCR; TCRdb's table is partial and in-frame only. The data contain roughly 58,000 clones, 94% of them singletons. The CDR3 loop spans 13 amino acids. V shed 0 bases and J shed 0 bases, with 5 bases lying between them. CDR1 SQVTM and CDR2 ANQGSEA come from the germline V gene. The rearrangement uses TRBV29-1 and TRBJ1-1; D remains ambiguous. Sequences were derived from CD8+ T cells from peripheral blood mononuclear cells, sampled in the third trimester of pregnancy. The source of this sequence is a female donor with multiple sclerosis, enrolled in a pregnancy study. The CDR3 is CSVEDRVNTEAFF. DNA of the CDR3: TGCAGCGTTGAAGATCGTGTGAACACTGAAGCTTTCTTT.